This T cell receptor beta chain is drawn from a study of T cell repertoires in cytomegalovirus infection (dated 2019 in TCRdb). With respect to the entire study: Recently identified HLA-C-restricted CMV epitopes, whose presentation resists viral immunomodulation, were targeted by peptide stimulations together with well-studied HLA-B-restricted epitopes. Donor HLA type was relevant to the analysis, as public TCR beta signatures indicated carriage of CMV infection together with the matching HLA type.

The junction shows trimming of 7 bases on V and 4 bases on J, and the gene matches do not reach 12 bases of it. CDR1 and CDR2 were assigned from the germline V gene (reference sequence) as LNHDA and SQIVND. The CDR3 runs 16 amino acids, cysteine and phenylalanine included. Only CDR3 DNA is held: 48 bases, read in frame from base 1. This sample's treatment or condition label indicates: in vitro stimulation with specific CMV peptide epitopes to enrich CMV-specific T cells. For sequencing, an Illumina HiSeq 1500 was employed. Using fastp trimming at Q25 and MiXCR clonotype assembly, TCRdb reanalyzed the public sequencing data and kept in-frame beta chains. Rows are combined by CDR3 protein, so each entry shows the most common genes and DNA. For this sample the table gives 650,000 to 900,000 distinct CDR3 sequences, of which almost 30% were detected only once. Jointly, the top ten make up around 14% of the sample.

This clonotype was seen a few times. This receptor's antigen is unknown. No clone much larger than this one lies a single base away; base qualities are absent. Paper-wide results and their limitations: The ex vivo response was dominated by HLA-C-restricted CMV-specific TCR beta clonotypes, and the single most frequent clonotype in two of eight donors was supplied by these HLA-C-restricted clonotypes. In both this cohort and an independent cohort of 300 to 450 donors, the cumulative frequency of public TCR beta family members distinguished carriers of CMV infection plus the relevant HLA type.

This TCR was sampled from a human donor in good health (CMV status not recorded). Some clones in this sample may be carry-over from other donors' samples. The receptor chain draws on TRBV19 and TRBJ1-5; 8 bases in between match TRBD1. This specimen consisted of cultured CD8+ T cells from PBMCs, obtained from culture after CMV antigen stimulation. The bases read TGTGCCAGTAACCCGAGGACCCGGACAGGGAATCAGCCCCAGCATTTT. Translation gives CASNPRTRTGNQPQHF. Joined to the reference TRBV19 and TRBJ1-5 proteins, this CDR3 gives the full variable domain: DGGITQSPKYLFRKEGQNVTLSCEQNLNHDAMYWYRQDPGQGLRLIYYSQIVNDFQKGDIAEGYSVSREKKESFPLTVTSAQKNPTAFYLCASNPRTRTGNQPQHFGDGTRLSIL.